This note documents a single TCR beta chain sequence. The antigen remains unidentified. The record originates from a study of T cell responses to AZD1222 COVID-19 vaccine. For the study at large: Pooling was applied to second doses at about 4 or about 12 weeks.

Findings of the study overall: Sampled repertoires all dated from after the peak T cell response. Spike-specific TCR breadth rose after two AZD1222 doses, and depth rose as well. A mostly white British donor set with more females was recruited, and clonal diversity was possibly underestimated.

The CDR3 spans 14 residues. CDR1 SGHRS and CDR2 YFSETQ come from the germline V gene. With V trimmed by 2 bases and J by 6 bases, 5 bases remained unmatched. Here immunoSEQ multiplex PCR was the method, and the copy in TCRdb shows in-frame clones only, minus some. Of approximately 140,000 clones listed, about 91% are singletons. J is TRBJ1-2 and V is TRBV5-1; 9 bases are a match to TRBD1. The sample was peripheral blood, taken on day 0 of AZD1222 vaccination. The TCR was taken from an adult in good health. The CDR3 region is CASSLPGQGNGYTF. The CDR3 nucleotides are TGCGCCAGCAGCTTACCGGGACAGGGCAATGGCTACACCTTC.